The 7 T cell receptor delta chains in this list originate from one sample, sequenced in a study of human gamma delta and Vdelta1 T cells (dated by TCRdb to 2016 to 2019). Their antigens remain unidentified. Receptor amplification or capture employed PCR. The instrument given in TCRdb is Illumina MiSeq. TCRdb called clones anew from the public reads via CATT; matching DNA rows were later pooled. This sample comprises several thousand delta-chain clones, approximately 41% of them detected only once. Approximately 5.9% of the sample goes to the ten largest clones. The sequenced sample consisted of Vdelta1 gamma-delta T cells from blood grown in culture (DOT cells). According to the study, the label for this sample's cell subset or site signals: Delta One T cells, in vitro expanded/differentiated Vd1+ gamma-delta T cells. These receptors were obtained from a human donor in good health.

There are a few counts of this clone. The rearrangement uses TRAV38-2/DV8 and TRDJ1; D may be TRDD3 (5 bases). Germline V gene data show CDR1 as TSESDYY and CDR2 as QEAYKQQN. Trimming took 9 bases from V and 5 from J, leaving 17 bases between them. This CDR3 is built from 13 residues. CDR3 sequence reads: CACQGKGEDKLIF. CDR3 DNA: TGTGCTTGCCAGGGGAAGGGTGAGGATAAACTCATCTTT.

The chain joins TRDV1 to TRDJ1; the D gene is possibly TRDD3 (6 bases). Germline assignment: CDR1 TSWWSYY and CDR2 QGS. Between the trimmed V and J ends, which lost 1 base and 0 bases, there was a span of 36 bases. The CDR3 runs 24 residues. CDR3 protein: CALGERPFTDTWVTRARYTDKLIF. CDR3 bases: TGTGCTCTTGGGGAACGGCCGTTCACTGATACGTGGGTTACCCGAGCTCGCTACACCGATAAACTCATCTTT.

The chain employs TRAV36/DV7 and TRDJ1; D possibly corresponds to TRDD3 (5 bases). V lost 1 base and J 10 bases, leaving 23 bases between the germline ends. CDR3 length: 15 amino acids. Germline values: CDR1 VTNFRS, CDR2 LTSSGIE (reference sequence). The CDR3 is CAVESRGGLLGVLIF. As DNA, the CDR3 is TGTGCTGTGGAGTCTCGGGGGGGGCTCCTGGGTGTACTCATCTTT.

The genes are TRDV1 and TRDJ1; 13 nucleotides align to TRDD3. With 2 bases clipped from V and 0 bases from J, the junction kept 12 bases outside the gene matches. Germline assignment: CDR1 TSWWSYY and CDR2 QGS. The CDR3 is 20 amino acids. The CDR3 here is CALGERLHWGIREYTDKLIF. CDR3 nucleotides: TGTGCTCTTGGGGAAAGACTTCACTGGGGGATACGGGAGTACACCGATAAACTCATCTTT.

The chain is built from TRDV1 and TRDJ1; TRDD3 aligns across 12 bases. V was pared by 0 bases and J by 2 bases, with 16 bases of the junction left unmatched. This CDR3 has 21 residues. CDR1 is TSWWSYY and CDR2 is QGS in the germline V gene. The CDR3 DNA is TGTGCTCTTGGGGAACTTTCCTTCCGAAACTGGGGGATACCGGAGACCGATAAACTCATCTTT. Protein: CALGELSFRNWGIPETDKLIF.

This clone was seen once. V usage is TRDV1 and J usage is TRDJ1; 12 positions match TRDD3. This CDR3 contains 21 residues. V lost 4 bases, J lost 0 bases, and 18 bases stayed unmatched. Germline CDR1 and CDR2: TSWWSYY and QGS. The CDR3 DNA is TGTGCTCTTGGGGGCCTCCTCTCTACTGGGGGATACCCTACGTACACCGATAAACTCATCTTT. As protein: CALGGLLSTGGYPTYTDKLIF.

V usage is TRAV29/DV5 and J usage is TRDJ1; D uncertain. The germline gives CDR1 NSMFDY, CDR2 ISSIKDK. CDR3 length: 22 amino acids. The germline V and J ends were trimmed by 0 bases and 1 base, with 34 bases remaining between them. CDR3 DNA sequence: TGTGCAGCAAGCGGATCCCCGGGAAGCAGAGCTGTCGTCAGAGCTGCCACCGATAAACTCATCTTT. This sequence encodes CAASGSPGSRAVVRAATDKLIF.